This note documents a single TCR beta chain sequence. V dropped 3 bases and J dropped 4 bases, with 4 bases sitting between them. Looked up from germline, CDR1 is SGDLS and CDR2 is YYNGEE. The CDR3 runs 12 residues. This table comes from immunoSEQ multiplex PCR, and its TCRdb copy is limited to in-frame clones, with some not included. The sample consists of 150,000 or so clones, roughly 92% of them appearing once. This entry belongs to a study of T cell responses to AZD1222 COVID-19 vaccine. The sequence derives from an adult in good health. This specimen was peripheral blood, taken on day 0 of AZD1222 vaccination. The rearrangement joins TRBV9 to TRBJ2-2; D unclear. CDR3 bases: TGTGCCAGCAGCGAAGTCACCGGGGAGCTGTTTTTT. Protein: CASSEVTGELFF.